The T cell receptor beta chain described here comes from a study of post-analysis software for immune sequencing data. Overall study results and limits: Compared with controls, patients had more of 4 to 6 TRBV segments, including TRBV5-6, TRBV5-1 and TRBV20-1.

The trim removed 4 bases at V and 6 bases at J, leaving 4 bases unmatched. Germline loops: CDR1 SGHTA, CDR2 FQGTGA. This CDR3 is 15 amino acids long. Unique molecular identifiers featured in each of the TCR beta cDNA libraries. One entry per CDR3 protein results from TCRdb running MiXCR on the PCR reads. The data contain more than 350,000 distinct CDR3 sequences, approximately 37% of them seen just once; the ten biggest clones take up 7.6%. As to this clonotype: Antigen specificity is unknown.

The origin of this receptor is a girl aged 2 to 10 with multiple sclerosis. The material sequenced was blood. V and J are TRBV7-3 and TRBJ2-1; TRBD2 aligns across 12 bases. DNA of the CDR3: TGTGCCAGCAGCTCAACTAGCGGGAGGCTCAATGAGCAGTTCTTC. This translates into CASSSTSGRLNEQFF. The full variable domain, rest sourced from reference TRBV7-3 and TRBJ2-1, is GAGVSQTPSNKVTEKGKYVELRCDPISGHTALYWYRQSLGQGPEFLIYFQGTGAADDSGLPNDRFFAVRPEGSVSTLKIQRTERGDSAVYLCASSSTSGRLNEQFFGPGTRLTVL.